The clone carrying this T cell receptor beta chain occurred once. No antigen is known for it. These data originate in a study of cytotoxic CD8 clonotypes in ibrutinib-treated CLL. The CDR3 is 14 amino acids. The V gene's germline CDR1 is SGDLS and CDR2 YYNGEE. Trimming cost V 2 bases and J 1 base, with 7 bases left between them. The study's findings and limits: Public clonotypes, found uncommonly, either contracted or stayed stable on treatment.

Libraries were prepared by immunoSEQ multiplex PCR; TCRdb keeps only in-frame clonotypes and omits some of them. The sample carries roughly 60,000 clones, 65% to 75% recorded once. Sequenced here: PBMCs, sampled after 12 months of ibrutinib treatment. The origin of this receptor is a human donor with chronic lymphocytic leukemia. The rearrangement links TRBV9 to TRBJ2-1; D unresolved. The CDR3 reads CASSVIESYNEQFF. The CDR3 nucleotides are TGTGCCAGCAGCGTTATAGAATCCTACAATGAGCAGTTCTTC.